What follows are 22 T cell receptor beta chains derived from one specimen sequenced in a study of T cell repertoires in cytomegalovirus infection. These receptors are not linked to any known antigen. Each CDR3 protein gets one entry after TCRdb re-called the reads with MiXCR. The sample has hundreds of thousands of distinct CDR3 sequences, 33% seen once. The sequences come from cultured PBMCs, collected from culture after CMV antigen stimulation. The receptors derive from a human donor in good health (CMV status not recorded). Some clones in this sample may be carry-over from other donors' samples.

This clonotype has more than one count but fewer than ten. The chain recombines TRBV5-4 with TRBJ1-2; 9 bases align to TRBD1. The CDR3 has 15 amino acids. Germline loops: CDR1 SGHNT, CDR2 YYREEE (reference sequence). After removal of 3 bases from V and 1 base from J, the junction contained 4 bases not matched to a gene. CDR3: CASSSGTGFNYGYTF. The CDR3 DNA follows: TGTGCCAGCAGCTCCGGGACAGGGTTTAACTATGGCTACACCTTC.

The table lists this clonotype with many counts. The genes are TRBV7-2 and TRBJ2-7, with 12 bases matching TRBD2. The CDR3 is 15 residues long. The V and J ends lost 3 bases and 4 bases, in that order; junction bases with no gene match: 4. The germline V gene encodes CDR1 SGHTA and CDR2 FQGNSA. The CDR3 protein is CASSFRLAGAYEQYF. CDR3 sequence (DNA): TGTGCCAGCAGCTTCAGACTAGCGGGGGCTTACGAGCAGTACTTC.

This clonotype came up many times. The chain joins TRBV7-8 to TRBJ1-4; unclear D gene. The germline V and J ends were trimmed by 1 base and 4 bases, with 7 bases remaining between them. Germline CDR1 reads SGHVS; CDR2 reads FQNEAQ. The CDR3 has 14 amino acids. DNA of the CDR3: TGTGCCAGCAGCTTAGAGAAGATTAATGAAAAACTGTTTTTT. The encoded protein is CASSLEKINEKLFF.

In its sample, this clonotype was seen a few times. V and J are TRBV4-1 and TRBJ2-3; 7 bases agree with TRBD1. This CDR3 has 15 amino acids. The V and J ends lost 4 bases and 5 bases, in that order; junction bases with no gene match: 9. Per the germline V gene, CDR1 is MGHRA and CDR2 is YSYEKL. CDR3 amino acids: CASSLGQPLEDTQYF. The CDR3 nucleotides are TGCGCCAGCAGCCTGGGACAGCCTCTAGAAGATACGCAGTATTTT.

The CDR3 coding sequence is TGTGCCAGTAGTATCGGCGGGGTGAGCTCCTACGAGCAGTACTTC. Translation gives CASSIGGVSSYEQYF. V usage is TRBV19 and J usage is TRBJ2-7, with D maybe TRBD2 (6 bases). V shed 3 bases and J shed 0 bases, with 12 bases lying between them. This CDR3 comprises 15 residues. The germline gives CDR1 LNHDA, CDR2 SQIVND (reference sequence).

This chain uses TRBV2 with TRBJ2-5, with D possibly being TRBD1 (6 bases). Germline CDR1 SNHLY, CDR2 FYNNEI. Trimming took off 4 bases at V and 5 bases at J, with 20 bases between the two ends. CDR3 length equals 16 residues. CDR3 amino acids: CASSGAGALSGETQYF. The CDR3 bases are TGTGCCAGCAGTGGGGCAGGGGCATTGTCGGGGGAGACCCAGTACTTC.

The CDR3 protein is CASSLFQFTYNEQFF. The CDR3 DNA is TGTGCCAGCAGCTTGTTTCAGTTTACCTACAATGAGCAGTTCTTC. This rearrangement joins TRBV5-5 to TRBJ2-1; unclear D gene. From germline, CDR1 is SGHKS and CDR2 YYEKEE (reference sequence). V lost 1 base and J lost 2, with 10 bases in between. This CDR3 has 15 residues.

This chain connects TRBV27 to TRBJ2-2; perhaps TRBD1 as D (5 bases). The ends were cut back, 6 bases at V and 4 bases at J, with 12 bases in the middle. Germline loops: CDR1 MNHEY, CDR2 SMNVEV (reference sequence). The CDR3 contains 14 residues. Here the CDR3 reads CASRGAISTGELFF. In DNA, the CDR3 is TGTGCCAGCAGAGGGGCGATTAGCACCGGGGAGCTGTTTTTT.

The chain employs TRBV20-1 and TRBJ1-1, with D possibly being TRBD1 (5 bases). The CDR3 runs 13 residues. V dropped 5 bases and J dropped 5 bases, with 15 bases sitting between them. Germline lookup yields CDR1 DFQATT and CDR2 SNEGSKA (reference sequence). CDR3 nucleotides: TGCAGTGCTCTAGTTGACAGTTGGACTGAAGCTTTCTTT. This sequence encodes CSALVDSWTEAFF.

The chain is built from TRBV28 and TRBJ2-5; 8 bases fit TRBD2. Trimming cost V 5 bases and J 5 bases; bases outside gene matches: 13. CDR1 and CDR2 from the germline V gene are MDHEN and SYDVKM. This CDR3 has 16 amino acids. The CDR3 region is CASSQPPGGLGETQYF. CDR3 DNA: TGTGCCAGCAGTCAACCCCCGGGGGGGCTTGGTGAGACCCAGTACTTC.

This clonotype was recorded a few times. The chain combines TRBV12-3 or TRBV12-4 with TRBJ2-7; D ambiguous. The CDR3 runs 13 residues. V was clipped by 4 bases and J by 3 bases, with 10 bases between them. The CDR3 protein is CASSSRFLYEQYF. The CDR3 coding sequence is TGTGCCAGCAGTTCGCGATTTCTCTACGAGCAGTACTTC.

V usage is TRBV12-3 or TRBV12-4 and J usage is TRBJ1-2; TRBD1 matches at 7 bases. V shed 5 bases, J shed 6 bases, and the junction held 9 bases outside the gene matches. CDR3 size: 14 residues. The DNA of the CDR3 is TGTGCCAGCAGTCCGATGTCCAGGGGGGATGGCTACACCTTC. It codes for CASSPMSRGDGYTF.

This clonotype has more than one count but fewer than ten. The CDR3: CASSYGQDEAFF. The CDR3 DNA sequence: TGTGCCAGCAGTTACGGACAGGACGAAGCTTTCTTT. The rearrangement joins TRBV3-1 to TRBJ1-1; the match to TRBD1 covers 7 bases. From germline, CDR1 is LGHDT and CDR2 YNNKEL (reference sequence). With V trimmed by 6 bases and J by 8 bases, 6 bases remained unmatched. The CDR3 has 12 residues.

This chain joins TRBV10-3 and TRBJ2-7; 9 bases are a match to TRBD1. With V trimmed by 7 bases and J by 2 bases, 9 bases remained unmatched. Germline V gives CDR1 ENHRY, CDR2 SYGVKD. The length of the CDR3 is 15 residues. The CDR3 protein is CAITDRDRETYEQYF. The DNA for the CDR3 is TGTGCCATCACCGACCGGGACAGGGAGACCTACGAGCAGTACTTC.

This clonotype showed up just a few times. The chain is built from TRBV18 and TRBJ2-1; D is unresolved. CDR1 and CDR2 from the germline V gene are KGHSH and LQKENI. The CDR3 extends over 16 amino acids. V was pared by 6 bases and J by 6 bases, with 21 bases between. CDR3 sequence reads: CASSLVGPSEINEQFF. The CDR3 bases are TGTGCCAGCTCCCTGGTCGGCCCCTCAGAAATCAATGAGCAGTTCTTC.

This clonotype was counted a few times. This rearrangement joins TRBV6-1 to TRBJ2-7; D is uncertain. The V end lost 3 bases, the J end lost 4 bases, and 10 bases lay between the germline ends. There are 13 residues in the CDR3. Germline assignment: CDR1 MNHNS and CDR2 SASEGT. CDR3 amino acids: CASSDGPGYEQYF. DNA for the CDR3: TGTGCCAGCAGTGACGGGCCCGGATACGAGCAGTACTTC.

This chain joins TRBV28 and TRBJ2-3; 10 bases map to TRBD2. CDR1 and CDR2 (germline): MDHEN, SYDVKM. The CDR3 is 16 residues long. The junction had 5 bases not matched to a gene; V was cut back by 3 bases and J by 2 bases. CDR3 loop: CASSLPSGGATDTQYF. The CDR3 bases are TGTGCCAGCAGTTTGCCAAGCGGGGGGGCCACAGATACGCAGTATTTT.

The V call is TRBV6-6, the J call TRBJ2-3; D is ambiguous. Trimming took 6 bases from V and 8 from J, leaving 9 bases between them. The germline V gene encodes CDR1 MNHNY and CDR2 SVGAGI (reference sequence). This CDR3 spans 11 amino acids. The CDR3 nucleotides read TGTGCCAGCAGCCCCTACGGTACGCAGTATTTT. Translating it yields CASSPYGTQYF.

V is TRBV19 and J is TRBJ2-7; possibly TRBD1 for D (6 bases). V was pared by 9 bases and J by 3 bases, with 15 bases between. Per germline, CDR1 LNHDA and CDR2 SQIVND (reference sequence). The CDR3 sequence is 13 residues long. The CDR3 bases are TGTGCCAGCGCATCAGGGGATGGCTACGAGCAGTACTTC. The encoded protein is CASASGDGYEQYF.

The chain uses TRBV6-6 and TRBJ2-1; the D is unclear. Germline-derived CDR1 and CDR2 are MNHNY and SVGAGI (reference sequence). Trimming shortened V by 0 bases and J by 3 bases, and 12 bases separated the two germline ends. This CDR3 comprises 16 residues. The CDR3 DNA reads TGTGCCAGCAGTTACTCGAAAGGCGGAGACTACAATGAGCAGTTCTTC. Protein sequence: CASSYSKGGDYNEQFF.

This clonotype was seen just once. This chain links TRBV5-1 with TRBJ2-7; maybe TRBD1 (6 bases). Per germline, CDR1 SGHRS and CDR2 YFSETQ. This CDR3 is built from 15 residues. V lost 0 bases and J lost 6, with 16 bases in between. The CDR3 here is CASSLEAGVRREQYF. The CDR3 nucleotides are TGCGCCAGCAGCTTGGAGGCAGGGGTTAGACGCGAGCAGTACTTC.

The chain links TRBV2 to TRBJ2-3; unclear D gene. V lost 3 bases and J lost 9, with 16 bases in between. The CDR3 length is 14 residues. Germline CDR1 reads SNHLY; CDR2 reads FYNNEI. As DNA, the CDR3 is TGTGCCAGCAGTGATAGAAGCCGTTCCGGGACGCAGTATTTT. Protein: CASSDRSRSGTQYF.